One and the same sample provided the 24 T cell receptor beta chains below, sequenced in a study of OX40 agonist ivuxolimab in advanced cancers. Profiled with immunoSEQ multiplex PCR; TCRdb holds only in-frame clones, not every one. This sample has about 35,000 clones, with about 92% found just once. Material: CD4+ or CD8+ T cells sorted from blood, obtained in a trial of the OX40 agonist ivuxolimab. These receptors came from an adult with an advanced solid tumor such as melanoma, head and neck, liver or kidney cancer.

V gene TRBV15 combines with J gene TRBJ1-4; no reliable D call. The CDR3 is made up of 15 amino acids. Trimming cost V 5 bases and J 1 base, with 11 bases left between them. The germline V gene encodes CDR1 LNHNV and CDR2 YYDKDF (reference sequence). The chain's CDR3 is CATSSRPETNEKLFF. CDR3 DNA sequence: TGTGCCACCAGCTCCCGGCCCGAAACTAATGAAAAACTGTTTTTT. The variable domain in full, completed from reference TRBV15 and TRBJ1-4, reads DAMVIQNPRYQVTQFGKPVTLSCSQTLNHNVMYWYQQKSSQAPKLLFHYYDKDFNNEADTPDNFQSRRPNTSFCFLDIRSPGLGDTAMYLCATSSRPETNEKLFFGSGTQLSVL.

V is TRBV4-3 and J is TRBJ2-7; 11 positions match TRBD1. This CDR3 contains 17 residues. CDR1 and CDR2 (germline): LGHNA, YSLEER. V lost 0 bases to trimming and J lost 3 bases; unmatched junction nucleotides: 7. CDR3 DNA sequence: TGCGCCAGCAGCCAAGATGTCCCCGGGACAGGGGGCTACGAGCAGTACTTC. This sequence encodes CASSQDVPGTGGYEQYF.

The chain joins TRBV29-1 to TRBJ2-7; a weak D match, TRBD2 (6 bases). CDR1 SQVTM and CDR2 ANQGSEA come from the germline V gene. Between the trimmed V and J ends, which lost 6 bases and 1 base, there was a span of 13 bases. The CDR3 has 13 residues. DNA for the CDR3: TGCAGCGTGCGGGACGGACGATCCTACGAGCAGTACTTC. It codes for CSVRDGRSYEQYF.

The rearrangement uses TRBV28 and TRBJ2-5, with TRBD2 matching 7 bases. The CDR3 is 15 residues long. Trimming took 4 bases from V and 5 from J; bases not matched to a gene: 10. Germline CDR1 and CDR2: MDHEN and SYDVKM. The CDR3 loop is CASSYESGERETQYF. In DNA, the CDR3 is TGTGCCAGCAGTTACGAGAGCGGGGAAAGGGAGACCCAGTACTTC.

The chain combines TRBV27 with TRBJ1-2; D is unresolved. The CDR3 runs to 13 residues. From germline, CDR1 is MNHEY and CDR2 SMNVEV (reference sequence). V lost 7 bases, J lost 2 bases, and 11 bases lay in between. The CDR3: CASTLTENYGYTF. CDR3 DNA sequence: TGTGCCAGCACCCTGACGGAGAACTATGGCTACACCTTC.

This clone came up once. The genes are TRBV7-9 and TRBJ2-7, with TRBD1 identical over 8 bases. The V segment lost 5 bases and the J segment 2 bases; nucleotides outside the gene matches: 11. The V gene's germline CDR1 is SEHNR and CDR2 FQNEAQ (reference sequence). The CDR3 loop spans 16 amino acids. CDR3 sequence reads: CASSLIDRGEPYEQYF. The CDR3 DNA follows: TGTGCCAGCAGCCTCATCGACAGGGGCGAACCCTACGAGCAGTACTTC.

The gene calls are TRBV12-2 and TRBJ2-1; whether TRBD1, the table's D call, matches the DNA was not checked. TRBV12-2 is a pseudogene. This CDR3 contains 15 residues. The CDR3 reads CASRFPAGKSNEQFF. The CDR3 DNA is TGTGCAAGTCGCTTTCCGGCAGGGAAGAGCAATGAGCAGTTCTTC.

The rearrangement uses TRBV19 and TRBJ1-1; D gene uncertain. V was shortened by 3 bases and J by 1 base, with 12 bases between the two germline ends. Germline lookup yields CDR1 LNHDA and CDR2 SQIVND (reference sequence). This CDR3 comprises 15 residues. Here the CDR3 DNA reads TGTGCCAGTAGTATTTTCGGAAATTCGAACACTGAAGCTTTCTTT. This encodes CASSIFGNSNTEAFF.

V is TRBV6-5 and J is TRBJ2-1; D is undetermined. With 7 bases removed from V and 3 bases from J, the gap between germline ends came to 7 bases. The CDR3 loop spans 12 amino acids. Germline loops: CDR1 MNHEY, CDR2 SVGAGI. The CDR3 loop reads CASMGNYNEQFF. CDR3 in DNA: TGTGCCAGCATGGGGAACTACAATGAGCAGTTCTTC.

The chain is built from TRBV7-8 and TRBJ2-7; D may be TRBD1 (6 bases). The CDR3 runs 12 residues. Germline CDR1 is SGHVS and CDR2 is FQNEAQ. V shed 5 bases and J shed 12 bases, with 17 bases lying between them. The DNA of the CDR3 is TGTGCCAGCAGCCCCGGACAGTCCCTGGCGTACTTC. Protein product: CASSPGQSLAYF.

This rearrangement joins TRBV11-2 to TRBJ2-7; D gene unclear. Germline V gene sequence: CDR1 SGHAT, CDR2 FQNNGV. V shed 5 bases and J shed 4 bases, with 6 bases lying between them. The CDR3 length is 11 residues. CDR3 nucleotides: TGTGCCAGCAGCCAACGGTACGAGCAGTACTTC. This codes for CASSQRYEQYF.

This clone has just one count. The rearrangement joins TRBV29-1 to TRBJ2-5, with TRBD1 matching 10 bases. Per the germline V gene, CDR1 is SQVTM and CDR2 is ANQGSEA. The CDR3 covers 16 residues. J was trimmed by 5 bases and V by 5 bases; bases with no gene match: 14. CDR3 amino acids: CSVSTETGGFSETQYF. DNA for the CDR3: TGCAGCGTTTCGACTGAGACAGGGGGCTTTAGTGAGACCCAGTACTTC.

V usage is TRBV4-3 and J usage is TRBJ2-5, with 13 bases fitting TRBD2. Unmatched junction bases numbered 2, after V lost 3 bases and J lost 1 base. Germline loops: CDR1 LGHNA, CDR2 YSLEER. The CDR3 is 16 residues long. As DNA, the CDR3 is TGCGCCAGCAGCCATGGACTAGCGGGAGTCCAAGAGACCCAGTACTTC. It specifies CASSHGLAGVQETQYF.

This rearrangement joins TRBV9 to TRBJ2-7; 8 nucleotides line up with TRBD2. CDR1 SGDLS and CDR2 YYNGEE come from the germline V gene. The J segment lost 0 bases and the V segment lost 3 bases, leaving 2 bases of the junction unmatched. The CDR3 contains 14 residues. The CDR3: CASSAGGSSYEQYF. The CDR3 DNA reads TGTGCCAGCAGCGCGGGAGGGAGCTCCTACGAGCAGTACTTC.

This sequence joins TRBV27 and TRBJ2-1; D call uncertain. The CDR3 length is 15 residues. Germline CDR1 is MNHEY and CDR2 is SMNVEV (reference sequence). V lost 6 bases, J lost 8 bases, and 20 bases lay in between. The CDR3: CASSPESGPGHEQFF. The CDR3 bases are TGTGCCAGCAGCCCCGAGAGTGGTCCGGGCCATGAGCAGTTCTTC.

V is TRBV30 and J is TRBJ1-2; TRBD1 aligns across 7 bases. CDR3 length: 13 amino acids. The V and J ends lost 1 base and 3 bases, in that order; junction bases with no gene match: 2. Germline assignment: CDR1 GTSNPN and CDR2 SVGIG (reference sequence). CDR3 sequence (DNA): TGTGCCTGGAGTGAAACAGGGGACTATGGCTACACCTTC. It yields the protein CAWSETGDYGYTF.

This clone has just a few counts. This chain links TRBV7-2 with TRBJ1-2; 7 nucleotides match TRBD1. Germline V lookup: CDR1 SGHTA, CDR2 FQGNSA. This CDR3 comprises 17 residues. V lost 5 bases and J lost 6; bases outside the gene matches: 18. CDR3 region: CASSPSPTGWGTDGYTF. CDR3 nucleotide sequence: TGTGCCAGCAGCCCTTCTCCGACAGGGTGGGGAACTGATGGCTACACCTTC.

The chain is built from TRBV7-2 and TRBJ2-7, with 9 bases matching TRBD2. V shed 1 base and J 6 bases; nucleotides not matched to a gene: 10. Germline V gene sequence: CDR1 SGHTA, CDR2 FQGNSA. There are 16 residues in the CDR3. CDR3 amino acids: CASSLGYSGSVGEQYF. The CDR3 DNA follows: TGTGCCAGCAGCTTAGGGTATAGCGGGAGTGTAGGCGAGCAGTACTTC.

In this sample, this clone turned up once. The rearrangement joins TRBV28 to TRBJ1-3; a possible D gene is TRBD1 (5 bases). The CDR3 contains 14 residues. From germline, CDR1 is MDHEN and CDR2 SYDVKM. Trimming left V 3 bases short and J 0 bases short, with 6 bases between. The CDR3 region is CASSFGGSGNTIYF. CDR3 in DNA: TGTGCCAGCAGTTTCGGGGGCTCTGGAAACACCATATATTTT.

The gene calls are TRBV28 and TRBJ1-3, with unresolved D. Per germline, CDR1 MDHEN and CDR2 SYDVKM. V was cut by 2 bases and J by 6 bases, with 11 bases left in between. The CDR3 runs 14 residues. The CDR3 protein is CASSLGRLENTIYF. CDR3 bases: TGTGCCAGCAGTTTAGGTCGGCTGGAAAACACCATATATTTT. Variable domain in full (rest from reference TRBV28 and TRBJ1-3): DVKVTQSSRYLVKRTGEKVFLECVQDMDHENMFWYRQDPGLGLRLIYFSYDVKMKEKGDIPEGYSVSREKKERFSLILESASTNQTSMYLCASSLGRLENTIYFGEGSWLTVV.

The chain combines TRBV19 with TRBJ1-2, with 9 bases matching TRBD1. Germline V CDR1 and CDR2: LNHDA, SQIVND (reference sequence). J was trimmed by 4 bases and V by 6 bases; bases with no gene match: 6. The CDR3 runs 14 residues. The CDR3 region has the DNA TGTGCCAGTAGGGCCGGGACAGGGCCCTATGGCTACACCTTC. Amino acids: CASRAGTGPYGYTF.

The V gene is TRBV4-1, the J gene TRBJ1-3, with D possibly being TRBD1 (5 bases). CDR1 and CDR2 (germline): MGHRA, YSYEKL. This CDR3 is built from 14 residues. The V and J ends lost 4 bases and 1 base respectively, with 8 bases between them. CDR3 region: CASSPPGSGNTIYF. Written as DNA, the CDR3 is TGCGCCAGCAGCCCCCCAGGGTCTGGAAACACCATATATTTT.

The chain carries TRBV7-9 and TRBJ1-5, with D possibly TRBD1 on 5 matching bases. CDR3 length: 15 amino acids. Looked up from germline, CDR1 is SEHNR and CDR2 is FQNEAQ (reference sequence). V shed 5 bases and J shed 9 bases, with 20 bases lying between them. DNA of the CDR3: TGTGCCAGCAGCCCCATCTTGGAAGGGGAGAGGCCCCAGCATTTT. This translates into CASSPILEGERPQHF.

This clone was detected only once. This chain's CDR3 is CASSGGLAGNQETQYF. Written as DNA, the CDR3 is TGTGCCAGCAGTGGGGGACTAGCGGGGAACCAAGAGACCCAGTACTTC. This chain uses TRBV9 with TRBJ2-5; 13 bases map to TRBD2. Germline V gives CDR1 SGDLS, CDR2 YYNGEE. The V and J ends lost 5 bases and 0 bases, in that order; junction bases with no gene match: 4. The CDR3 length is 16 residues.